This T cell receptor (beta chain) was captured by sequencing in a study of blood T cell repertoires in COVID-19. Study context: Sites in the United States, Italy and Spain provided acute and convalescent COVID-19 samples.

Authors' analysis steps: Estimates of nucleated cell counts were drawn from the amplification of reference gene primers. Libraries were prepared by immunoSEQ multiplex PCR; TCRdb keeps only in-frame clonotypes and omits some of them. That table supplies the V and J calls and clone size; D and trimming were determined from the DNA. The sample has some 180,000 clones; over 70% are singletons. This CDR3 has 15 amino acids. Cohorts were based on clinical histories the participants reported. The sample taken for sequencing was PBMCs or T cells enriched from blood (not recorded which). The chain joins TRBV21-1 to TRBJ2-1; the table calls TRBD1, which could not be checked here. TRBV21-1 is a recognized pseudogene. This TCR derives from a man aged 55 to 70 who had been exposed to COVID-19. The CDR3 nucleotides are TGTGCCAGCAGCAGACGGACAGGGGGTTCTCATGAGCAGTTCTTC. Translated: CASSRRTGGSHEQFF.